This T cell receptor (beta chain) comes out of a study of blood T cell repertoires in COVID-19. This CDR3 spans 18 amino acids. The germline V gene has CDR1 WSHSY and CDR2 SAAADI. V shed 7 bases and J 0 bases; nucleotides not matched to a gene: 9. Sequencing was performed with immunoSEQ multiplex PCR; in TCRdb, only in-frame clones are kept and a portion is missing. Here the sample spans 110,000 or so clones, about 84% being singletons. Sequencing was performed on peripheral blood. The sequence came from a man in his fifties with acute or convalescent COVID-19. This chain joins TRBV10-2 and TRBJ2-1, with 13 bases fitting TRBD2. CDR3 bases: TGCGCCAGCAAACTAGCGGGGGGGCCCGCGAGCTCCTACAATGAGCAGTTCTTC. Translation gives CASKLAGGPASSYNEQFF.